A single sample is the source of the 4 T cell receptor beta chains below, sequenced in a study of shared clonotypes between healthy human individuals. Generated by immunoSEQ multiplex PCR, the TCRdb table keeps only in-frame clones and is missing some. The sample includes roughly 2.5 million clones, approximately 90% of them seen just once. Sequenced: naive CD4+ T cells sorted from blood. Regarding subset: CD45RA+ positively selected. The receptors come from a young man in good health.

This rearrangement joins TRBV30 to TRBJ1-1; no clear D gene. The CDR3 totals 14 residues. The germline V and J ends were trimmed by 1 base and 6 bases, with 15 bases remaining between them. The germline V gene has CDR1 GTSNPN and CDR2 SVGIG (reference sequence). The CDR3 is CAWSAPPPGAEAFF. The DNA for the CDR3 is TGTGCCTGGAGTGCCCCTCCACCCGGGGCTGAAGCTTTCTTT.

The chain carries TRBV9 and TRBJ1-3; 9 bases map to TRBD1. Germline values: CDR1 SGDLS, CDR2 YYNGEE. CDR3 length equals 16 residues. The ends lost 4 bases at V and 3 bases at J; junction bases unmatched: 8. In DNA form, the CDR3 reads TGTGCCAGCAGCACCGGGGACAGGGTGATTGGAAACACCATATATTTT. This gives the protein CASSTGDRVIGNTIYF.

This clone was detected only once. The chain recombines TRBV11-2 with TRBJ2-5; the D is unclear. In germline, CDR1 is SGHAT, CDR2 FQNNGV. CDR3 length: 14 amino acids. V lost 4 bases to trimming and J lost 3 bases, with 12 bases between them. The DNA for the CDR3 is TGTGCCAGCAGCTATCGAGGTGGGAAAGAGACCCAGTACTTC. It is translated as CASSYRGGKETQYF. Together with reference TRBV11-2 and TRBJ2-5, the CDR3 gives the full variable domain: EAGVAQSPRYKIIEKRQSVAFWCNPISGHATLYWYQQILGQGPKLLIQFQNNGVVDDSQLPKDRFSAERLKGVDSTLKIQPAKLEDSAVYLCASSYRGGKETQYFGPGTRLLVL.

The chain uses TRBV6-5 and TRBJ1-5; D remains unclear. Per germline, CDR1 MNHEY and CDR2 SVGAGI. The CDR3 is 15 amino acids. V was cut by 3 bases and J by 1 base, with 10 bases left in between. CDR3 sequence (DNA): TGTGCCAGCAGTTATAGGGCGTGGAGCAATCAGCCCCAGCATTTT. Encoded protein: CASSYRAWSNQPQHF.